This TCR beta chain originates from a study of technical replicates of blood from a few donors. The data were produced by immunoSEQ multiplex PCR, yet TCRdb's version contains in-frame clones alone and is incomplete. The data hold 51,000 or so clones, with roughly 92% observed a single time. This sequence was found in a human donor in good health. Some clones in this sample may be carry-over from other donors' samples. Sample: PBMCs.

CDR3 DNA sequence: TGTGCCAGCAGTTTTTATAGCAATCAGCCCCAGCATTTT. This codes for CASSFYSNQPQHF. V and J are TRBV28 and TRBJ1-5, with no clear D. Germline V CDR1 and CDR2: MDHEN, SYDVKM. V lost 3 bases to trimming and J lost 0 bases, with 3 bases between them. The CDR3 sequence is 13 residues long. The full variable domain, completed using reference TRBV28 and TRBJ1-5, is DVKVTQSSRYLVKRTGEKVFLECVQDMDHENMFWYRQDPGLGLRLIYFSYDVKMKEKGDIPEGYSVSREKKERFSLILESASTNQTSMYLCASSFYSNQPQHFGDGTRLSIL.